This T cell receptor beta chain appears in the sequencing data of a study of T cell repertoires in cytomegalovirus infection. This clonotype turned up a few times. The antigen remains undetermined. Germline loops: CDR1 SGHVS, CDR2 FNYEAQ. The ends were cut back, 4 bases at V and 11 bases at J, with 17 bases in the middle. The CDR3 runs 14 residues. Points from the study as a whole: Within the response measured ex vivo, HLA-C-restricted CMV-specific TCR beta clonotypes were dominant.

A single record per CDR3 protein comes from TCRdb applying MiXCR to the reads. The data contain 100,000 to 120,000 distinct CDR3 sequences, under 35% of them singletons. The V and J genes are TRBV7-6 and TRBJ2-2; D possibly corresponds to TRBD1 (6 bases). The sample was CD8+ T cells from cultured PBMCs, taken from culture after CMV antigen stimulation. This TCR was recovered from a human donor in good health (CMV status not recorded). Some clones in this sample may be carry-over from other donors' samples. The CDR3: CASSSRQDLRELFF. The CDR3 DNA sequence: TGTGCCAGCAGCTCCAGACAGGACTTGAGAGAGCTGTTTTTT.